These 25 T cell receptor beta chains were all obtained from the same sample, sequenced in a study of blood T cell repertoires in COVID-19. Libraries were prepared by immunoSEQ multiplex PCR; TCRdb keeps only in-frame clonotypes and omits some of them. The data show some 45,000 clones, about 75% seen once. Material: peripheral blood. The receptors were gathered from a man between 65 and 85 years old with active or convalescent COVID-19.

This clone was recorded only once. The rearrangement joins TRBV20-1 to TRBJ1-1; D not certain. Per germline, CDR1 DFQATT and CDR2 SNEGSKA (reference sequence). The CDR3 has 11 amino acids. With 6 bases removed from V and 0 bases from J, the gap between germline ends came to 5 bases. CDR3 DNA: TGCAGTGCAAACATGAACACTGAAGCTTTCTTT. Residues: CSANMNTEAFF.

The chain joins TRBV6-5 to TRBJ1-6; no clear D gene. CDR1 and CDR2 from the germline V gene are MNHEY and SVGAGI. Trimming left V 6 bases short and J 10 bases short, with 19 bases between. The CDR3 length is 15 residues. The CDR3 nucleotides read TGTGCCAGCAGCGTCGGGAGGCGCGGCAGATCACCCCTCCACTTT. Translation gives CASSVGRRGRSPLHF.

The rearrangement uses TRBV4-2 and TRBJ1-1; 9 positions match TRBD1. This CDR3 has 13 residues. Germline V gene sequence: CDR1 LGHNA, CDR2 YNFKEQ. The J segment lost 7 bases and the V segment lost 4 bases, leaving 4 bases of the junction unmatched. CDR3 DNA sequence: TGTGCCAGCAGCCGAACAGGGGGCGGTGAAGCTTTCTTT. This codes for CASSRTGGGEAFF.

This clone was seen a few times. The gene calls are TRBV7-3 and TRBJ2-2; 15 nucleotides agree with TRBD2. The CDR3 is made up of 17 amino acids. Per germline, CDR1 SGHTA and CDR2 FQGTGA. V dropped 4 bases and J dropped 9; count of bases not matched to a gene: 9. CDR3 sequence reads: CASSSGTSGGLSRELFF. The CDR3 nucleotides are TGTGCCAGCAGCTCCGGGACTAGCGGGGGGCTTTCGAGGGAGCTGTTTTTT.

V usage is TRBV5-8 and J usage is TRBJ2-2; TRBD1 aligns across 8 bases. CDR1 and CDR2 (germline): SGHTS, YDEGEE. This CDR3 spans 16 amino acids. The V gene end was trimmed by 5 bases and the J gene end by 0 bases; junction bases not matched to a gene: 6. CDR3 sequence reads: CASSRDRLTNTGELFF. The CDR3 coding sequence is TGTGCCAGCAGTAGGGACAGGCTAACGAACACCGGGGAGCTGTTTTTT.

This rearrangement joins TRBV9 to TRBJ1-6; a possible D gene is TRBD1 (6 bases). The CDR3 totals 15 residues. From germline, CDR1 is SGDLS and CDR2 YYNGEE. V was trimmed by 4 bases and J by 7 bases, leaving 15 bases between them. This CDR3 reads CASSQSWDTNSPLHF. DNA of the CDR3: TGTGCCAGCAGCCAGAGCTGGGACACCAATTCACCCCTCCACTTT. Full variable domain (missing parts from reference TRBV9 and TRBJ1-6): DSGVTQTPKHLITATGQRVTLRCSPRSGDLSVYWYQQSLDQGLQFLIQYYNGEERAKGNILERFSAQQFPDLHSELNLSSLELGDSALYFCASSQSWDTNSPLHFGNGTRLTVT.

Here the CDR3 reads CASSFVQGNTGELFF. DNA of the CDR3: TGCGCCAGCAGCTTCGTCCAGGGAAACACCGGGGAGCTGTTTTTT. The V gene is TRBV5-1, the J gene TRBJ2-2; D is perhaps TRBD1 (5 bases). The CDR3 spans 15 residues. V lost 2 bases and J lost 2, with 10 bases in between. CDR1 is SGHRS, CDR2 YFSETQ, per germline.

This clone was observed a single time. V usage is TRBV5-1 and J usage is TRBJ2-2; TRBD1 matches at 11 bases. Germline-derived CDR1 and CDR2 are SGHRS and YFSETQ. The CDR3 loop spans 18 amino acids. V lost 0 bases to trimming and J lost 6 bases; unmatched junction nucleotides: 10. The CDR3 here is CASSLANVDRGLAGELFF. The CDR3 nucleotides read TGCGCCAGCAGCTTGGCGAACGTGGACAGGGGGCTCGCCGGGGAGCTGTTTTTT. The full variable domain, with the rest looked up from reference TRBV5-1 and TRBJ2-2, is KAGVTQTPRYLIKTRGQQVTLSCSPISGHRSVSWYQQTPGQGLQFLFEYFSETQRNKGNFPGRFSGRQFSNSRSEMNVSTLELGDSALYLCASSLANVDRGLAGELFFGEGSRLTVL.

The rearrangement links TRBV4-1 to TRBJ2-5; 10 bases line up with TRBD2. J was trimmed by 2 bases and V by 1 base; bases with no gene match: 7. CDR1 is MGHRA and CDR2 is YSYEKL in the germline V gene. The CDR3 is 17 amino acids. DNA for the CDR3: TGCGCCAGCAGCCAAGGGTCAGTAGCGGGGGGACAAGAGACCCAGTACTTC. Its protein is CASSQGSVAGGQETQYF.

The chain couples TRBV7-9 to TRBJ2-3; TRBD2 matches at 9 bases. Germline values: CDR1 SEHNR, CDR2 FQNEAQ (reference sequence). Losses at the gene ends were 3 bases for V and 0 bases for J; bases not matched to a gene: 7. There are 17 residues in the CDR3. The CDR3 DNA sequence: TGTGCCAGCAGCTTCCGAGCGGGGGGATATAGCACAGATACGCAGTATTTT. Translated: CASSFRAGGYSTDTQYF. The full variable domain, with the rest looked up from reference TRBV7-9 and TRBJ2-3, is DTGVSQNPRHKITKRGQNVTFRCDPISEHNRLYWYRQTLGQGPEFLTYFQNEAQLEKSRLLSDRFSAERPKGSFSTLEIQRTEQGDSAMYLCASSFRAGGYSTDTQYFGPGTRLTVL.

The chain couples TRBV19 to TRBJ1-4; the D gene is possibly TRBD1 (5 bases). V was cut by 2 bases and J by 7 bases, with 23 bases left in between. Germline assignment: CDR1 LNHDA and CDR2 SQIVND (reference sequence). CDR3 length equals 18 residues. This CDR3 reads CASSIIWVARGFGEKLFF. The CDR3 nucleotides read TGTGCCAGTAGTATAATATGGGTCGCTCGGGGGTTCGGTGAAAAACTGTTTTTT.

The V gene is TRBV6-6, the J gene TRBJ2-1, with TRBD1 matching 8 bases. The CDR3 covers 15 residues. Germline V gene sequence: CDR1 MNHNY, CDR2 SVGAGI (reference sequence). J was trimmed by 9 bases and V by 2 bases; bases with no gene match: 9. The CDR3 loop reads CASSYPSTGTGEQFF. The CDR3 DNA reads TGTGCCAGCAGTTACCCGTCGACAGGGACAGGTGAGCAGTTCTTC.

V gene TRBV6-5 combines with J gene TRBJ2-3, with 9 bases aligning to TRBD1. Trimming at V came to 10 bases and at J to 0 bases, leaving 5 bases not matched to a gene. This CDR3 is 14 amino acids long. CDR1 is MNHEY, CDR2 SVGAGI, per germline. DNA for the CDR3: TGTGCCACCGCCGGGACAGGGAGCACAGATACGCAGTATTTT. It yields the protein CATAGTGSTDTQYF.

The gene calls are TRBV6-1 and TRBJ1-2; no definite D call. Germline CDR1 MNHNS, CDR2 SASEGT. The CDR3 loop spans 12 amino acids. V gave up 3 bases and J gave up 8 bases, with 10 bases separating them. CDR3 bases: TGTGCCAGCAGTGAGGTTCCGGTCGGCTACACCTTC. Its translation is CASSEVPVGYTF.

This chain uses TRBV28 with TRBJ1-5, with D tentatively TRBD1 (5 bases). Germline lookup yields CDR1 MDHEN and CDR2 SYDVKM. V lost 4 bases and J 7 bases, leaving 14 bases between the germline ends. CDR3 length: 14 residues. CDR3 DNA sequence: TGTGCCAGCAGTTGGGGCCAAGGAAAACAGCCCCAGCATTTT. It codes for CASSWGQGKQPQHF.

V gene TRBV5-1 combines with J gene TRBJ1-5; no clear D gene. CDR3 length: 14 residues. CDR1 is SGHRS and CDR2 is YFSETQ in the germline V gene. Trimming cost V 0 bases and J 2 bases, with 6 bases left between them. The CDR3 region has the DNA TGCGCCAGCAGCTTGGATTCTGGCAATCAGCCCCAGCATTTT. Encoded protein: CASSLDSGNQPQHF.

The V call is TRBV25-1, the J call TRBJ1-2; D gene unclear. This CDR3 region has 11 residues. Trimming cost V 6 bases and J 7 bases, with 9 bases left between them. Germline loops: CDR1 MGHDK, CDR2 SYGVNS. The CDR3 loop is CASSPVVGYTF. CDR3 in DNA: TGTGCCAGCAGCCCCGTAGTTGGCTACACCTTC.

The V gene is TRBV27, the J gene TRBJ2-2; 7 bases agree with TRBD1. Germline-derived CDR1 and CDR2 are MNHEY and SMNVEV (reference sequence). This CDR3 region has 13 residues. With V trimmed by 6 bases and J by 7 bases, 5 bases remained unmatched. The CDR3 loop reads CASRPGQVGELFF. The CDR3 DNA follows: TGTGCCAGCAGACCCGGACAGGTCGGGGAGCTGTTTTTT.

CDR3 amino acids: CASGKTRGAMNTEAFF. As DNA, the CDR3 is TGTGCTAGTGGAAAGACACGGGGGGCGATGAACACTGAAGCTTTCTTT. The chain employs TRBV12-5 and TRBJ1-1, with D perhaps matching TRBD1 (6 bases). V was cut by 6 bases and J by 0 bases, with 17 bases left in between. The V gene's germline CDR1 is LGHNT and CDR2 FRNRAP. This CDR3 contains 16 residues.

The gene calls are TRBV5-6 and TRBJ1-6; 7 positions match TRBD1. This CDR3 has 19 amino acids. V was clipped by 5 bases and J by 1 base; unmatched bases: 15. CDR1 and CDR2 (germline): SGHDT, YYEEEE. The CDR3 loop is CASSRSRHRGWSYNSPLHF. CDR3 bases: TGTGCCAGCAGTCGGAGTCGCCACAGGGGATGGTCCTATAATTCACCCCTCCACTTT. The full variable domain, rest sourced from reference TRBV5-6 and TRBJ1-6, is DAGVTQSPTHLIKTRGQQVTLRCSPKSGHDTVSWYQQALGQGPQFIFQYYEEEERQRGNFPDRFSGHQFPNYSSELNVNALLLGDSALYLCASSRSRHRGWSYNSPLHFGNGTRLTVT.

The rearrangement joins TRBV10-3 to TRBJ1-5; D gene uncertain. Trimming pared 0 bases from V and 2 bases from J, leaving 5 bases between. CDR1 and CDR2 (germline): ENHRY, SYGVKD. The CDR3 is 14 residues long. DNA for the CDR3: TGTGCCATCAGTGAGTCGCGAGGCAATCAGCCCCAGCATTTT. Translation: CAISESRGNQPQHF.

This rearrangement joins TRBV5-4 to TRBJ1-1; D perhaps matches TRBD1 (5 bases). This CDR3 contains 15 residues. V was pared by 4 bases and J by 5 bases, with 18 bases between. Germline lookup yields CDR1 SGHNT and CDR2 YYREEE (reference sequence). The CDR3 is CASSLQGGARTEAFF. CDR3 sequence (DNA): TGTGCCAGCAGCCTCCAGGGAGGGGCGCGTACTGAAGCTTTCTTT.

This clone was detected only a few times. The chain combines TRBV30 with TRBJ1-3, with D unresolved. The ends were cut back, 2 bases at V and 9 bases at J, with 5 bases in the middle. Germline-derived CDR1 and CDR2 are GTSNPN and SVGIG (reference sequence). The CDR3 loop spans 10 amino acids. The CDR3: CAWSRGTIYF. In nucleotides, the CDR3 is TGTGCCTGGAGTCGGGGCACCATATATTTT.

The gene calls are TRBV6-2 or TRBV6-3 and TRBJ1-5, with a tentative D call TRBD1 (5 bases). Germline values: CDR1 MNHEY, CDR2 SVGEGT. CDR3 length equals 14 residues. Trimming cost V 3 bases and J 6 bases, with 12 bases left between them. The CDR3 bases are TGTGCCAGCAGTTATTTAGGGGTGAGTCAGCCCCAGCATTTT. Its protein is CASSYLGVSQPQHF.

This clone was picked up one time. The chain has TRBV2 and TRBJ1-1; D is unresolved. Germline CDR1 and CDR2: SNHLY and FYNNEI. The V gene lost 7 bases and the J gene lost 0 bases, with 12 bases spanning the gap. CDR3 length: 14 residues. The CDR3 loop reads CASILQNLNTEAFF. The CDR3 DNA sequence: TGTGCCAGCATCCTACAGAACTTGAACACTGAAGCTTTCTTT.